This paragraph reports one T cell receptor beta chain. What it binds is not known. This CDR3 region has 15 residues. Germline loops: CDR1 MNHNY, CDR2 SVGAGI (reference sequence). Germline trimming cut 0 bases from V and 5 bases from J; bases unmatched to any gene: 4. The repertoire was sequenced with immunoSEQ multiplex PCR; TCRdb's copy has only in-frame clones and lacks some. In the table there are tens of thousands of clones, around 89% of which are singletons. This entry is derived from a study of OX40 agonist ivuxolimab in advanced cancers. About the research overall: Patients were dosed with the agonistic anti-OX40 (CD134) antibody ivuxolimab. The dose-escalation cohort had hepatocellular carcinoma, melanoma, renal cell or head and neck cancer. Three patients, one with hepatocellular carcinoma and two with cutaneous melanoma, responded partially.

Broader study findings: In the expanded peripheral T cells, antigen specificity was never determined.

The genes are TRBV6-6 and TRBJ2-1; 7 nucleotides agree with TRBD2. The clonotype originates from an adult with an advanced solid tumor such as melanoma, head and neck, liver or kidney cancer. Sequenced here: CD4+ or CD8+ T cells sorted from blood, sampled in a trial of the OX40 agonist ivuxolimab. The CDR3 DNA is TGTGCCAGCAGTTACTCGCGGGGGACTGACAATGAGCAGTTCTTC. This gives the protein CASSYSRGTDNEQFF.